This TCR beta chain was retrieved from a study of immune cell composition in non-small cell lung cancer. The CDR3 contains 16 residues. The V gene's germline CDR1 is ENHRY and CDR2 SYGVKD. Trimming left V 6 bases short and J 10 bases short, with 22 bases between. Profiled with immunoSEQ multiplex PCR; TCRdb holds only in-frame clones, not every one. The sample contains about 4,800 clones, over 60% of which appear only once. Normal lung was taken at the farthest possible site, at least 3 cm from tumour. DNA was extracted from unsorted cell suspensions stored frozen. This clone showed up just a few times. Its antigen is unknown. Study results and caveats: Squamous carcinomas (roughly 80%) more often had tumour-associated clones >0.5% than adenocarcinomas (approximately 35%). Smoking pack-years did not significantly correlate with tumour TCR-beta clonality. In adenocarcinoma, maximal tumour-associated clone frequency tracked TIL tumour reactivity.

This chain connects TRBV10-3 to TRBJ1-6; TRBD1 is a possible D gene (5 bases). The sequenced sample was non-adjacent lung tissue. This TCR was sampled from a human donor with non-small cell lung cancer. The CDR3 DNA follows: TGTGCCATCAGCTCTAGCCAGGGAAGCTTTGAGTCACCCCTCCACTTT. This codes for CAISSSQGSFESPLHF.